This T cell receptor beta chain is drawn from a study of response to subunit inactivated influenza vaccine. TCRdb re-derived calls from the RT-PCR reads in MiXCR, one entry per CDR3 protein. The sample carries some 550,000 distinct CDR3 sequences, roughly a quarter recorded once. This clonotype was observed a handful of times. The same sample was also used in a study of T cells expressing NK-cell markers. As that study records: In generating TCR beta cDNA, 5'RACE template switching with UMIs was used. Dominant NKG2C+ clonotype frequencies of about 1.0-8% of CD8+ T cells were measured in more than five donors.

The sample was CD4+ T cells sorted from PBMCs, taken 12 days after vaccination. This clonotype originated in a man in his forties or fifties who received an inactivated influenza vaccine.

This chain's CDR3 is CASSDRLGTEAFF. The DNA of the CDR3 is TGTGCCAGCAGCGACCGGTTGGGAACTGAAGCTTTCTTT. This sequence joins TRBV9 and TRBJ1-1; no reliable D call. The V and J ends lost 3 bases and 5 bases respectively, with 11 bases between them. Germline assignment: CDR1 SGDLS and CDR2 YYNGEE. This CDR3 region has 13 residues.